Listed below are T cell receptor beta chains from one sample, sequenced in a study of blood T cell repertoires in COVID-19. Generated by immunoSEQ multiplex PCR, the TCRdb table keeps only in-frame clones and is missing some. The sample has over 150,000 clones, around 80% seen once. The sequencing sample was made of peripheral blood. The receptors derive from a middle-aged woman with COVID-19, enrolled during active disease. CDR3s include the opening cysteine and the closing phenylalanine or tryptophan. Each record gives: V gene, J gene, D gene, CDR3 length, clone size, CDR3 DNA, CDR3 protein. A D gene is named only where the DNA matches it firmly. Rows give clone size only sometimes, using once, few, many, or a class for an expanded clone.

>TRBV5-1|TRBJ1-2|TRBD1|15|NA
TGCGCCAGCAGCTTGGCCCCGACAGGGTCAAATGGCTACACCTTC
CASSLAPTGSNGYTF
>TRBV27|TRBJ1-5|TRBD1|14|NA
TGTGCCAGCAGCCGTGACAGGGGCAATCAGCCCCAGCATTTT
CASSRDRGNQPQHF
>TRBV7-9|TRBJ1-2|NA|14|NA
TGTGCCAGCAGCTTAGAAATGGCTGGTCCTGGCTACACCTTC
CASSLEMAGPGYTF
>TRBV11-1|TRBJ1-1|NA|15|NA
TGTGCCAGCAGCGCCGACACTGGAATGAACACTGAAGCTTTCTTT
CASSADTGMNTEAFF
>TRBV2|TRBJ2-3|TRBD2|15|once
TGTGCCAGCAGTGAAGTTGGGACTAGCATGGATACGCAGTATTTT
CASSEVGTSMDTQYF
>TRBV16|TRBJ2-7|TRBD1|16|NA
TGTGCCAGCAGCCCTACAGGGGGTACCTCCCCCTACGAGCAGTACTTC
CASSPTGGTSPYEQYF
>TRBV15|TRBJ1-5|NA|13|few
TGTGCCACCGGGGGCTCCTCCAATCAGCCCCAGCATTTT
CATGGSSNQPQHF
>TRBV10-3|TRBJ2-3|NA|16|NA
TGTGCCATCAGTGAGTCAGGTCAGGGGACCACAGATACGCAGTATTTT
CAISESGQGTTDTQYF
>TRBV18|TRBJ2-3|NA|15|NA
TGTGCCAGCTCACCTAATCAGGGGTTCACAGATACGCAGTATTTT
CASSPNQGFTDTQYF
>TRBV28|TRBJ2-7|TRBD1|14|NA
TGTGCCAGCACCCGTACAGGGGGCTTCTACGAGCAGTACTTC
CASTRTGGFYEQYF
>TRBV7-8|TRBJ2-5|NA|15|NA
TGTGCCAGCAGCCCGAAGGAGGGGGCGCGGGAGACCCAGTACTTC
CASSPKEGARETQYF
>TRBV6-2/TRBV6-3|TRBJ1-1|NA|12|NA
TGTGCCAGCAGTTACAGCTCCACTGAAGCTTTCTTT
CASSYSSTEAFF
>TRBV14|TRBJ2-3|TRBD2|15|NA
TGTGCCAGCAGCCAACCTAGCGGCCACACAGATACGCAGTATTTT
CASSQPSGHTDTQYF
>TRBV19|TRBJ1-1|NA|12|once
TGTGCCAGTCATCAGGGGACCGCAGAAGCTTTCTTT
CASHQGTAEAFF
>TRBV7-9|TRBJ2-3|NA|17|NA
TGTGCCAGCAGCTGGGCCCGTGGCGCTGGGAGCACAGATACGCAGTATTTT
CASSWARGAGSTDTQYF
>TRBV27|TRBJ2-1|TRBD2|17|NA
TGTGCCAGCAGTTTATTATCAGGACTAGCGGGAGCCGATGAGCAGTTCTTC
CASSLLSGLAGADEQFF
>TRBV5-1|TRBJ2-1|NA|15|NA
TGCGCCAGCAGCTTGCGGGAGATCTCCGTAAATGAGCAGTTCTTC
CASSLREISVNEQFF
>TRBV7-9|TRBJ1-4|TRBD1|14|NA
TGTGCCAGCAGCTTCGGGACAGGGTATGAAAAACTGTTTTTT
CASSFGTGYEKLFF
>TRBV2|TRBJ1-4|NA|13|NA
TGTGCCAGCCAGGCTTCAACTAATGAAAAACTGTTTTTT
CASQASTNEKLFF
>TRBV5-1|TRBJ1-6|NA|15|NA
TGCGCCAGCAGCTTAGAGTTCTCCTATAATTCACCCCTCCACTTT
CASSLEFSYNSPLHF
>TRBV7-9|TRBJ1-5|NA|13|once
TGTGCCAGCAGAAGTTCAGGGAATCAGCCCCAGCATTTT
CASRSSGNQPQHF
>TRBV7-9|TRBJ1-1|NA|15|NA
TGTGCCAGCACCGAACCGGGGGGGAAGTACACTGAAGCTTTCTTT
CASTEPGGKYTEAFF
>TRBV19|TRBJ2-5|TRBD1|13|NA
TGTGCCAGTAGTACGACAGGGGGAGAGACCCAGTACTTC
CASSTTGGETQYF
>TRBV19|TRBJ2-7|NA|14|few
TGTGCCAGTAGTATAGGACACGGCTCAGCCGAGCAGTACTTC
CASSIGHGSAEQYF
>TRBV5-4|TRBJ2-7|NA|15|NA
TGTGCCAGCAGCGCGGCAACGCGGTCCTCCTACGAGCAGTACTTC
CASSAATRSSYEQYF
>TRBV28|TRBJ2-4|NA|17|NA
TGTGCCAGCAGTGAGCTACAGGGTATTCTAGCCAAAAACATTCAGTACTTC
CASSELQGILAKNIQYF
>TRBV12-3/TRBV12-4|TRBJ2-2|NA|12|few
TGTGCCAGCAGTTTCCAGACCGGGGAGCTGTTTTTT
CASSFQTGELFF
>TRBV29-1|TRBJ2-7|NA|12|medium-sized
TGCAGCGTTGCTGACAGGTTGGACGAGCAGTACTTC
CSVADRLDEQYF
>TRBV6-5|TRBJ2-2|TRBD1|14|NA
TGTGCCAGCAGCCGGACAGGGAACACCGGGGAGCTGTTTTTT
CASSRTGNTGELFF
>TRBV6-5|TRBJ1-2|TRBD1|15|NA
TGTGCCAGCAGTTACGGGACAGGGACATCCTATGGCTACACCTTC
CASSYGTGTSYGYTF
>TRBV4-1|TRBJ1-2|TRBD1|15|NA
TGCGCCAGCAGCCAAGGCGGGACAGGGAACTATGGCTACACCTTC
CASSQGGTGNYGYTF
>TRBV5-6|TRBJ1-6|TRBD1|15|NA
TGTGCCAGCAGCCTCGGACAGGGAAATAATTCACCCCTCCACTTT
CASSLGQGNNSPLHF
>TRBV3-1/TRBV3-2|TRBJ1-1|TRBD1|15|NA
TGTGCCAGCAGCCGCCCGACAGGGGGGATATTCCGGGCTTTCTTT
CASSRPTGGIFRAFF
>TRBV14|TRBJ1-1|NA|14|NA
TGTGCCAGCAGCCAAGTATCAACGGACAGTGAAGCTTTCTTT
CASSQVSTDSEAFF
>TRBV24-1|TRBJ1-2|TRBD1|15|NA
TGTGCCACCAGTGGTAGGACCGGGACAGGGGATGGCTACACCTTC
CATSGRTGTGDGYTF
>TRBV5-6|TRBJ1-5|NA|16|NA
TGTGCCAGCAGCCTTCCCTCGATGCGCAGCAATCAGCCCCAGCATTTT
CASSLPSMRSNQPQHF
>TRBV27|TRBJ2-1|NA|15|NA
TGTGCCAGCAGTTTTCAGAGGAGCTCCTACAATGAGCAGTTCTTC
CASSFQRSSYNEQFF
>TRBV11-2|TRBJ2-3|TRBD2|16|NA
TGTGCCAGCAGCGCGCGACTAGCGGGGATTACAGATACGCAGTATTTT
CASSARLAGITDTQYF
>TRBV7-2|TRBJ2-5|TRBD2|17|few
TGTGCCAGCAGCTTAGGTGATCTAGCGGGGGTTCAAGAGACCCAGTACTTC
CASSLGDLAGVQETQYF
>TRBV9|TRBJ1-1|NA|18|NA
TGTGCCAGCAGCGTAGTCAAAAGTATGTGGGAGGGGGACACTGAAGCTTTCTTT
CASSVVKSMWEGDTEAFF
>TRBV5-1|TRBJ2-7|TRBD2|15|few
TGCGCCAGCAGCTCCCTTAGCGGGGGCCTTTACGAGCAGTACTTC
CASSSLSGGLYEQYF
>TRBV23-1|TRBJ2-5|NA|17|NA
TGCGCCAGACTATCTGACGGGACGGACAGAAAAGAAGAGACCCAGTACTTC
CARLSDGTDRKEETQYF
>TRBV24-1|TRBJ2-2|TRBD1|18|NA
TGTGCCACCAGTGACTCCCAACCGGGACAGGGGTTCACCGGGGAGCTGTTTTTT
CATSDSQPGQGFTGELFF
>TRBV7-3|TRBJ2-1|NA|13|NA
TGTGCCAGCAGCCCTGGGCGTTTGAATGAGCAGTTCTTC
CASSPGRLNEQFF
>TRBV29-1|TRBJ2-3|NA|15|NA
TGCAGCGTTCGGATTAGCGGTGGAGGGACAGATACGCAGTATTTT
CSVRISGGGTDTQYF
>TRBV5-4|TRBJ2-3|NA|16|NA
TGTGCCAGCAGCTTGGCCCGAGCGGGCCTTATGGATACGCAGTATTTT
CASSLARAGLMDTQYF
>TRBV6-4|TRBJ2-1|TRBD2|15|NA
TGTGCCAGCAGTGAGGTGGGGACTAGCGGGTCGGGGGAGTTCTTC
CASSEVGTSGSGEFF
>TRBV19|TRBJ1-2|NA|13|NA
TGTGCCAGTAGTAGAGACAGTCTCTATGGCTACACCTTC
CASSRDSLYGYTF
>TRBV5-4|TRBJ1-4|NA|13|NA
TGTGCCAGCAGCCCGCCGAATAAGGCGGGCCTCTCTTTT
CASSPPNKAGLSF
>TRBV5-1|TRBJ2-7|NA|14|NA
TGCGCCAGCAGTCCTACAGAGTTCTCCTACGAGCAGTACTTC
CASSPTEFSYEQYF
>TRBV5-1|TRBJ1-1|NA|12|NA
TGCGCCAGCAGCGCGATCAACACTGAAGCTTTCTTT
CASSAINTEAFF
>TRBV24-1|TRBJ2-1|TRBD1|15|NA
TGTGCCACCAGTGATTCAGGGACAGCCTACAATGAGCAGTTCTTC
CATSDSGTAYNEQFF
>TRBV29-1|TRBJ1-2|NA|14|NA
TGCAGCGTGGGGGGTCGGCAGTCTAACTATGGCTACACCTTC
CSVGGRQSNYGYTF
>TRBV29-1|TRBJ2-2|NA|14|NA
TGCAGCGTTGAAGGCCGGGACTACACCGGGGAGCTGTTTTTT
CSVEGRDYTGELFF
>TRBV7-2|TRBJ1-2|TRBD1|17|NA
TGTGCCAGCAGCTTAGCGGGACAGGGGGCGCGGGGCTATGGCTACACCTTC
CASSLAGQGARGYGYTF
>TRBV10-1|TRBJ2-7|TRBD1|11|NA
TGCGCCAGCGGCGACAGGGGCGAGCAGTACTTC
CASGDRGEQYF
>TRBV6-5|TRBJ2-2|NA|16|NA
TGTGCCAGCAGTTACTCTTGGCTCGCGAACACCGGGGAGCTGTTTTTT
CASSYSWLANTGELFF